These T cell receptor beta chains were read from a single sample in a study of cytomegalovirus exposure and HLA in healthy donors. Some clones are missing from TCRdb's copy, which holds only in-frame ones; the method was immunoSEQ multiplex PCR. The table includes fewer than 200,000 clones, about 80% detected once. Sequences were obtained from PBMCs. All receptors come from a boy younger than 18 in good health and CMV-seronegative. Each CDR3 is given with its conserved first and last residue. The order of the fields is V gene, J gene, clone size, D gene, CDR3 protein, CDR3 DNA. D genes are given only for firm matches. A row's size may be missing; if present it is once, few, many or a size class.

TRBV7-6	TRBJ1-5	NA	TRBD1	CASSAIPGQGAYSNQPQHF	TGTGCCAGCAGCGCAATACCGGGACAGGGGGCATATAGCAATCAGCCCCAGCATTTT
TRBV7-9	TRBJ2-7	NA	NA	CASSLGSYEQYF	TGTGCCAGCAGCTTAGGGTCGTACGAGCAGTACTTC
TRBV7-3	TRBJ1-1	few	NA	CASSFGANTEAFF	TGTGCCAGCAGCTTTGGAGCGAACACTGAAGCTTTCTTT
TRBV19	TRBJ1-1	NA	TRBD1	CASSVGQGNTEAFF	TGTGCCAGTAGTGTGGGACAGGGGAACACTGAAGCTTTCTTT
TRBV4-2	TRBJ1-6	NA	TRBD1	CASSQAGDRGEDSPLHF	TGTGCCAGCAGCCAAGCCGGGGACAGGGGTGAAGATTCACCCCTCCACTTT
TRBV27	TRBJ1-5	NA	NA	CASSLTGNQPQHF	TGTGCCAGCAGTTTAACCGGGAATCAGCCCCAGCATTTT
TRBV7-3	TRBJ1-2	NA	TRBD1	CASSTQGGYGYTF	TGTGCCAGCAGCACACAGGGGGGCTATGGCTACACCTTC
TRBV6-6	TRBJ1-2	NA	NA	CASSPGLLNYGYTF	TGTGCCAGCAGTCCGGGACTCCTAAACTATGGCTACACCTTC
TRBV6-7	TRBJ2-6	once	TRBD1	CASSKTGAGANVLTF	TGTGCCAGCAGTAAGACAGGGGCTGGGGCCAACGTCCTGACTTTC
TRBV5-5	TRBJ2-3	NA	TRBD2	CASSDPGLAGGAGTDTQYF	TGTGCCAGCAGCGACCCGGGTCTAGCGGGAGGGGCGGGCACAGATACGCAGTATTTT
TRBV6-5	TRBJ1-1	NA	TRBD1	CASSVDRRTEAFF	TGTGCCAGCAGCGTGGACAGGCGCACTGAAGCTTTCTTT
TRBV10-2	TRBJ1-3	once	NA	CASRYRQTGSGNTIYF	TGCGCCAGCAGATACAGACAGACCGGCTCTGGAAACACCATATATTTT
TRBV5-1	TRBJ1-2	NA	NA	CASSPPWTAYGYTF	TGCGCCAGCAGCCCTCCATGGACAGCGTATGGCTACACCTTC
TRBV6-1	TRBJ2-5	few	TRBD2	CASSEARSGGPLQETQYF	TGTGCCAGCAGTGAAGCACGGAGCGGGGGACCCCTCCAAGAGACCCAGTACTTC
TRBV5-4	TRBJ2-3	NA	TRBD2	CASSLEGGLADYSTDTQYF	TGTGCCAGCAGCTTGGAGGGAGGTCTAGCGGATTATAGCACAGATACGCAGTATTTT
TRBV7-3	TRBJ1-4	NA	NA	CASSLIGGGKLFF	TGTGCCAGCAGCTTAATCGGAGGAGGAAAACTGTTTTTT
TRBV11-3	TRBJ2-7	NA	NA	CASSLPQGGYEQYF	TGTGCCAGCAGCTTGCCCCAGGGGGGCTACGAGCAGTACTTC
TRBV5-4	TRBJ2-7	NA	TRBD2	CASTPGGRRGYEQYF	TGTGCCAGCACCCCGGGAGGGAGGAGGGGCTACGAGCAGTACTTC
TRBV2	TRBJ2-2	once	TRBD1	CASSGQGPTGELFF	TGTGCCAGCAGTGGACAGGGCCCCACCGGGGAGCTGTTTTTT
TRBV11-2	TRBJ1-2	NA	TRBD1	CASSPRDRGLNGYTF	TGTGCCAGCAGCCCCAGGGACAGGGGGCTCAATGGCTACACCTTC
TRBV5-4	TRBJ2-1	NA	TRBD2	CASSFASGSGNEQFF	TGTGCCAGCAGCTTTGCTAGCGGGAGCGGCAATGAGCAGTTCTTC
TRBV7-2	TRBJ1-2	NA	NA	CASSHTYSRGGYGYTF	TGTGCCAGCAGCCACACTTACTCCAGGGGCGGGTATGGCTACACCTTC
TRBV7-2	TRBJ2-1	NA	TRBD1	CASSLPRGQGLSYNEQFF	TGTGCCAGCAGCTTACCCCGGGGACAGGGCCTCTCCTACAATGAGCAGTTCTTC
TRBV6-6	TRBJ2-3	NA	NA	CASSYYAGRTDTQYF	TGTGCCAGCAGTTACTATGCAGGGAGGACAGATACGCAGTATTTT
TRBV18	TRBJ1-6	NA	TRBD1	CASSPDRGNSPLHF	TGTGCCAGCTCACCGGACAGGGGAAATTCACCCCTCCACTTT
TRBV7-9	TRBJ2-2	NA	NA	CASLVPDKYTGELFF	TGTGCCAGCTTGGTCCCGGACAAATACACCGGGGAGCTGTTTTTT